Listed below are T cell receptor beta chains from one sample, sequenced in a study of T-cell memory formation after mild COVID-19. In TCRdb, the 5' RACE reads were re-called with MiXCR into one record per CDR3 protein. The sample yields tens of thousands of distinct CDR3 sequences, about 15% seen once. Material: PBMCs or a T cell subset sorted from them (not recorded which). These receptors originate from a man in his late teens or twenties who had mild COVID-19 (a few samples of this study predate the infection). Cell type and time point are not known. The CDR3 runs from the conserved cysteine through the conserved F or W. A D gene is named only where the DNA matches it firmly. Expanded clones get a size class; other rows say once, few or many, or leave the size out.

J | size | V | D | CDR3 | DNA
TRBJ2-3 | few | TRBV4-1 | NA | CASSPVAGRRDTQYF | TGCGCCAGCAGCCCCGTTGCGGGGCGTCGAGATACGCAGTATTTT
TRBJ2-1 | many | TRBV3-1 | TRBD2 | CASSAVLAGGTESSYNEQFF | TGTGCCAGCAGCGCCGTACTAGCGGGGGGCACAGAGAGCTCCTACAATGAGCAGTTCTTC
TRBJ2-1 | NA | TRBV4-3 | NA | CASSQVPGVQNEQFF | TGCGCCAGCAGCCAAGTCCCAGGGGTGCAAAATGAGCAGTTCTTC
TRBJ2-5 | NA | TRBV5-3 | TRBD1 | CSRSSAPGQPQETQYF | TGTTCCAGAAGCTCGGCTCCGGGACAGCCTCAAGAGACCCAGTACTTC
TRBJ2-4 | NA | TRBV6-5 | NA | CASTPGQGRNIQYF | TGTGCCAGCACCCCAGGCCAGGGGAGAAACATTCAGTACTTC
TRBJ2-1 | NA | TRBV3-1 | NA | CASSQARREQFF | TGTGCCAGCAGCCAAGCCCGGAGGGAGCAGTTCTTC
TRBJ2-1 | few | TRBV12-3/TRBV12-4 | NA | CASTQHLDNEQFF | TGTGCCAGCACCCAACACCTAGACAATGAGCAGTTCTTC
TRBJ1-6 | NA | TRBV4-1 | TRBD1 | CASSQPGQGWSYNSPLHF | TGCGCCAGCAGCCAGCCCGGACAGGGCTGGTCCTATAATTCACCCCTCCACTTT
TRBJ2-1 | few | TRBV7-2 | NA | CASSSPRNEQFF | TGTGCCAGCAGCTCTCCTCGGAATGAGCAGTTCTTC
TRBJ2-5 | NA | TRBV20-1 | NA | CSARDDPRMEETQYF | TGCAGTGCTAGAGATGATCCAAGGATGGAAGAGACCCAGTACTTC
TRBJ2-3 | many | TRBV4-2 | TRBD2 | CASSQDMSGGADTQYF | TGTGCCAGCAGCCAAGATATGAGCGGGGGAGCAGATACGCAGTATTTT
TRBJ1-1 | NA | TRBV5-1 | NA | CASSIGQSTEAFF | TGCGCCAGCAGCATCGGACAGTCCACTGAAGCTTTCTTT
TRBJ2-3 | few | TRBV7-2 | NA | CASSLVLSDTQYF | TGTGCCAGCAGCTTAGTGCTCTCTGATACGCAGTATTTT
TRBJ2-7 | NA | TRBV7-2 | NA | CASSSPDIGGYEQYF | TGTGCCAGCAGCTCCCCGGACATCGGAGGTTACGAGCAGTACTTC
TRBJ2-3 | NA | TRBV24-1 | NA | CATSEESDTQYF | TGTGCCACCAGTGAGGAGTCAGATACGCAGTATTTT
TRBJ1-5 | NA | TRBV12-3/TRBV12-4 | TRBD1 | CASSWTGGSQPQHF | TGTGCCAGCAGTTGGACAGGGGGCAGTCAGCCCCAGCATTTT
TRBJ2-3 | few | TRBV4-1 | NA | CASSQAFASNTDTQYF | TGCGCCAGCAGCCAAGCGTTTGCCAGCAACACAGATACGCAGTATTTT
TRBJ2-5 | many | TRBV4-3 | NA | CASSQELAQETQYF | TGCGCCAGCAGCCAAGAATTGGCCCAGGAGACCCAGTACTTC
TRBJ1-5 | few | TRBV5-8 | NA | CASSFRDSNQPQHF | TGTGCCAGCAGCTTTCGGGACAGCAATCAGCCCCAGCATTTT
TRBJ1-1 | few | TRBV7-2 | NA | CASSSPVGRATSNTEAFF | TGTGCCAGCAGCTCTCCCGTGGGACGGGCGACATCGAACACTGAAGCTTTCTTT
TRBJ2-2 | many | TRBV7-9 | NA | CASSPRDGANTGELFF | TGTGCCAGCAGCCCTCGCGACGGTGCGAACACCGGGGAGCTGTTTTTT
TRBJ2-3 | NA | TRBV14 | TRBD2 | CASSHPRTSGYTDTQYF | TGTGCCAGCAGCCACCCCCGGACTAGCGGGTACACAGATACGCAGTATTTT
TRBJ2-1 | NA | TRBV9 | TRBD1 | CASSGDRGLNEQFF | TGTGCCAGCAGCGGGGACAGGGGGCTTAATGAGCAGTTCTTC
TRBJ1-5 | NA | TRBV24-1 | NA | CATSVGNNQPQHF | TGTGCCACCAGTGTAGGGAATAATCAGCCCCAGCATTTT
TRBJ1-5 | few | TRBV4-1 | NA | CASSQQGFHQPQHF | TGCGCCAGCAGCCAACAGGGGTTTCATCAGCCCCAGCATTTT
TRBJ2-5 | few | TRBV7-6 | NA | CASSSLVSGETQYF | TGTGCCAGCAGCTCCCTCGTTTCGGGAGAGACCCAGTACTTC
TRBJ2-2 | few | TRBV9 | TRBD2 | CASSVVASGDRELFF | TGTGCCAGCAGCGTAGTTGCTAGCGGGGACCGGGAGCTGTTTTTT
TRBJ1-2 | NA | TRBV13 | TRBD1 | CASSEGQGVEYGYTF | TGTGCCAGCAGCGAGGGACAGGGGGTGGAATATGGCTACACCTTC
TRBJ2-1 | many | TRBV6-5 | TRBD2 | CASSPSGGIYNEQFF | TGTGCCAGCAGTCCGAGCGGGGGCATCTACAATGAGCAGTTCTTC
TRBJ1-5 | many | TRBV4-1 | NA | CASSDYNSNQPQHF | TGCGCCAGCAGCGATTATAATAGCAATCAGCCCCAGCATTTT
TRBJ2-5 | few | TRBV19 | NA | CASSRPGETQYF | TGTGCCAGTAGTCGACCCGGAGAGACCCAGTACTTC
TRBJ1-3 | NA | TRBV13 | TRBD1 | CASSQGGTGPGNTIYF | TGTGCCAGCAGCCAGGGAGGGACAGGCCCCGGAAACACCATATATTTT
TRBJ2-5 | NA | TRBV7-3 | TRBD2 | CASSLAGGRLGRETQYF | TGTGCCAGCAGCTTAGCGGGGGGCCGTTTGGGGCGGGAGACCCAGTACTTC
TRBJ2-7 | NA | TRBV25-1 | TRBD2 | CASSSSGSYEQYF | TGTGCCAGCAGCTCTAGCGGCTCCTACGAGCAGTACTTC
TRBJ2-1 | few | TRBV29-1 | TRBD2 | CSVGTSGVNEQFF | TGCAGCGTTGGCACTAGCGGGGTGAATGAGCAGTTCTTC
TRBJ1-2 | NA | TRBV4-1 | NA | CASSQGTDGYTF | TGCGCCAGCAGCCAAGGGACGGATGGCTACACCTTC
TRBJ2-3 | few | TRBV29-1 | NA | CSVVVRGVEPDTQYF | TGCAGCGTTGTAGTAAGGGGGGTGGAGCCAGATACGCAGTATTTT
TRBJ2-7 | NA | TRBV7-3 | NA | CASSFGTPPYEQYF | TGTGCCAGCAGCTTCGGGACACCACCCTACGAGCAGTACTTC
TRBJ1-6 | NA | TRBV4-3 | NA | CASSHGQLNSPLHF | TGCGCCAGCAGCCACGGACAGCTTAATTCACCCCTCCACTTT
TRBJ2-7 | NA | TRBV6-2/TRBV6-3 | NA | CASSLEPQYEQYF | TGTGCCAGCAGCCTAGAACCTCAATACGAGCAGTACTTC
TRBJ2-6 | few | TRBV19 | NA | CASKTPGTLGSGANVLTF | TGTGCCAGTAAAACCCCCGGGACACTGGGGTCTGGGGCCAACGTCCTGACTTTC
TRBJ2-1 | NA | TRBV7-9 | NA | CASSPKGSTDEQFF | TGTGCCAGCAGCCCCAAGGGTAGTACCGATGAGCAGTTCTTC
TRBJ2-5 | NA | TRBV20-1 | TRBD2 | CSARTPYTLRTSGQETQYF | TGCAGTGCCCGGACGCCCTACACGCTGCGGACTAGCGGACAAGAGACCCAGTACTTC
TRBJ2-6 | few | TRBV7-9 | TRBD1 | CASSLPRDRVGANVLTF | TGTGCCAGCAGCTTACCCCGGGACAGGGTTGGGGCCAACGTCCTGACTTTC
TRBJ2-7 | few | TRBV6-2/TRBV6-3 | NA | CASSYAVRGYEQYF | TGTGCCAGCAGTTACGCCGTCAGGGGCTACGAGCAGTACTTC
TRBJ2-1 | NA | TRBV7-9 | TRBD2 | CASSLAGSSGAERDEQFF | TGTGCCAGCAGCTTAGCGGGGTCTAGCGGGGCCGAGAGGGATGAGCAGTTCTTC
TRBJ2-1 | many | TRBV5-1 | TRBD1 | CASSQGVLSYNEQFF | TGCGCCAGCAGCCAGGGGGTACTATCCTACAATGAGCAGTTCTTC
TRBJ1-2 | few | TRBV27 | NA | CASSLPQGCYGYTF | TGTGCCAGCAGTCTACCCCAGGGTTGCTATGGCTACACCTTC
TRBJ2-7 | NA | TRBV13 | TRBD1 | CASSPPELAGGDEQYF | TGTGCCAGCAGCCCTCCAGAGTTGGCAGGGGGCGACGAGCAGTACTTC
TRBJ2-7 | NA | TRBV7-9 | NA | CASSLAAYEQYF | TGTGCCAGCAGCTTAGCCGCCTACGAGCAGTACTTC